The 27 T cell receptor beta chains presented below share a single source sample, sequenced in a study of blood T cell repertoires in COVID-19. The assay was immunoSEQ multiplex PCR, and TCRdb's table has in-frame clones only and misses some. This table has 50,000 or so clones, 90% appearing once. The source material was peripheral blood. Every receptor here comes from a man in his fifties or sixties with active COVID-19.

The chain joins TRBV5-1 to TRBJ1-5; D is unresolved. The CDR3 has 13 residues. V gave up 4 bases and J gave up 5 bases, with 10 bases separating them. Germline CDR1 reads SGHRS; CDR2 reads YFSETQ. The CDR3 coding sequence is TGCGCCAGCAGCCCCGAGGGAGATCAGCCCCAGCATTTT. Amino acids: CASSPEGDQPQHF.

CDR3 sequence: CASSLSRDTQYF. DNA for the CDR3: TGCGCCAGCAGCTTGAGCAGGGATACGCAGTATTTT. The V and J genes are TRBV5-1 and TRBJ2-3; D not resolved. Trimming pared 1 base from V and 6 bases from J, leaving 6 bases between. Germline V lookup: CDR1 SGHRS, CDR2 YFSETQ. The CDR3 runs to 12 residues.

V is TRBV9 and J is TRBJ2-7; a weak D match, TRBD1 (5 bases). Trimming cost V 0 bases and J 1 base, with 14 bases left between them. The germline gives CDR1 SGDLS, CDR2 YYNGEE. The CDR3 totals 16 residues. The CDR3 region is CASSVAETVSSYEQYF. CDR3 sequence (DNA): TGTGCCAGCAGCGTAGCCGAGACAGTTAGTTCCTACGAGCAGTACTTC.

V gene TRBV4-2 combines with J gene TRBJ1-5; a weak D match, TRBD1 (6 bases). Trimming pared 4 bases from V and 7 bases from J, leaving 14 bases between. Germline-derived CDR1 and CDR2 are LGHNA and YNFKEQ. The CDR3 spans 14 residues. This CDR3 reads CASSRAGAGQPQHF. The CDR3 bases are TGTGCCAGCAGCCGAGCAGGGGCTGGGCAGCCCCAGCATTTT.

DNA for the CDR3: TGCGCCAGCAGAAGTCCGAGCTACGAGCAGTACTTC. Translation: CASRSPSYEQYF. The chain couples TRBV10-2 to TRBJ2-7; unclear D gene. The CDR3 runs 12 residues. Germline-derived CDR1 and CDR2 are WSHSY and SAAADI. V lost 6 bases to trimming and J lost 3 bases, with 9 bases between them.

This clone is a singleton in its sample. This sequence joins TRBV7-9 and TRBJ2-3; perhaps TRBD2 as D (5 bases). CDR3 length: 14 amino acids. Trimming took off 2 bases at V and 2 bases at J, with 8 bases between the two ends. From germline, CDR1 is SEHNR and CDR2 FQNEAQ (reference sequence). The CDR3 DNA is TGTGCCAGCAGCTTAACGGGATACACAGATACGCAGTATTTT. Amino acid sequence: CASSLTGYTDTQYF.

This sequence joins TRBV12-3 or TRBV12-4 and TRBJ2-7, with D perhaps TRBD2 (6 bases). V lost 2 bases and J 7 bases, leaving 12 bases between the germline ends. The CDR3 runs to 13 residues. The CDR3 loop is CASSLLGAGEQYF. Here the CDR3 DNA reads TGTGCCAGCAGTTTACTCGGCGCGGGGGAGCAGTACTTC.

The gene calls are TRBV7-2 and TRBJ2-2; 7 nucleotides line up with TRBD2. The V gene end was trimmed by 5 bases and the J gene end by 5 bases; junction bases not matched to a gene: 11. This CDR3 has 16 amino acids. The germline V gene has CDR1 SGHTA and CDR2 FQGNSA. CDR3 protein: CASSPTSGKLTGELFF. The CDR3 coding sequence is TGTGCCAGCAGCCCAACAAGCGGGAAATTAACCGGGGAGCTGTTTTTT.

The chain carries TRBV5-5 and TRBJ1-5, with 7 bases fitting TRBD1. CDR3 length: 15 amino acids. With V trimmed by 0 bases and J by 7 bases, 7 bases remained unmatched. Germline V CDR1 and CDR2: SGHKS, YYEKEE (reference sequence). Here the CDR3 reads CASSLEGTVNQPQHF. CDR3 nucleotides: TGTGCCAGCAGCTTGGAGGGGACAGTTAACCAGCCCCAGCATTTT.

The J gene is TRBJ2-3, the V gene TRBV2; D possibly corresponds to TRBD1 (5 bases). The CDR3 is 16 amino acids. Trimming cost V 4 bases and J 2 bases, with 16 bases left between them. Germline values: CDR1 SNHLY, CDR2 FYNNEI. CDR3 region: CASSGPEGEPTDTQYF. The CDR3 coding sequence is TGTGCCAGCAGTGGACCAGAAGGGGAACCCACAGATACGCAGTATTTT. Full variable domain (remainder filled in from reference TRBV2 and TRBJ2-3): EPEVTQTPSHQVTQMGQEVILRCVPISNHLYFYWYRQILGQKVEFLVSFYNNEISEKSEIFDDQFSVERPDGSNFTLKIRSTKLEDSAMYFCASSGPEGEPTDTQYFGPGTRLTVL.

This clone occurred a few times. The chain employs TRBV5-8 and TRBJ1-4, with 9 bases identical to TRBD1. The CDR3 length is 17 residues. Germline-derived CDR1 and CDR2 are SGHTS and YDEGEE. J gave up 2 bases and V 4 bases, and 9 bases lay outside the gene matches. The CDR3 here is CASSPGQGSVTNEKLFF. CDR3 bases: TGTGCCAGCAGCCCCGGACAGGGGAGTGTGACTAATGAAAAACTGTTTTTT.

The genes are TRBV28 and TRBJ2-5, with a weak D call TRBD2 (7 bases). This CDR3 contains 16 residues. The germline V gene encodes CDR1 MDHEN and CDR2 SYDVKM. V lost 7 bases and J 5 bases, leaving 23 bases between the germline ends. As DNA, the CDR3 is TGTGCCAGCAACCCCGGCGGGGGCCCAGTAGGCGAGACCCAGTACTTC. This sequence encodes CASNPGGGPVGETQYF.

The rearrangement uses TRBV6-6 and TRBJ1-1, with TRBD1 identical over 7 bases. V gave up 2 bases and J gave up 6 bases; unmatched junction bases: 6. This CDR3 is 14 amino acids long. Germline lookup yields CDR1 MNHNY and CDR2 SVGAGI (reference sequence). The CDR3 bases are TGTGCCAGCAGTTACCTCGGACAGGACTCTGAAGCTTTCTTT. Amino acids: CASSYLGQDSEAFF.

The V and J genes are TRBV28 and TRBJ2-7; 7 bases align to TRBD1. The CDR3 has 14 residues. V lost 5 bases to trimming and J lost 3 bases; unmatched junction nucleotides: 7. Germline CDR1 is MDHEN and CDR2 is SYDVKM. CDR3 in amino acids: CASSPPDRLYEQYF. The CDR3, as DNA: TGTGCCAGCAGTCCCCCGGACAGGCTCTACGAGCAGTACTTC.

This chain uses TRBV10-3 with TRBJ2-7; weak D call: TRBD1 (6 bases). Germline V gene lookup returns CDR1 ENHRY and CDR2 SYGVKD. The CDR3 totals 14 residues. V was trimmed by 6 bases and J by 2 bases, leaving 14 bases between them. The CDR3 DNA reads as TGTGCCATCAGCAACAGGGAGACGGCCTACGAGCAGTACTTC. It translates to CAISNRETAYEQYF.

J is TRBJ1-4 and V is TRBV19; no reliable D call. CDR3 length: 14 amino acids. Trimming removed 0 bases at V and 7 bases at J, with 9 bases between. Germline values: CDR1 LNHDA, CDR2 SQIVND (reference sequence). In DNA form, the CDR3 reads TGTGCCAGTAGTATAGATAGCCTTGGTGAAAAACTGTTTTTT. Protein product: CASSIDSLGEKLFF. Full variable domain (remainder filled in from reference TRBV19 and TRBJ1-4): DGGITQSPKYLFRKEGQNVTLSCEQNLNHDAMYWYRQDPGQGLRLIYYSQIVNDFQKGDIAEGYSVSREKKESFPLTVTSAQKNPTAFYLCASSIDSLGEKLFFGSGTQLSVL.

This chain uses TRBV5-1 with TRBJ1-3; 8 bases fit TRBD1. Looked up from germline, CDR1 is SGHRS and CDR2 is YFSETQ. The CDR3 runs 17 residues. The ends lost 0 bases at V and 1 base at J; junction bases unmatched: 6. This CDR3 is CASSLEGRGRSGNTIYF. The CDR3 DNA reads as TGCGCCAGCAGCTTGGAGGGCAGGGGGCGATCTGGAAACACCATATATTTT.

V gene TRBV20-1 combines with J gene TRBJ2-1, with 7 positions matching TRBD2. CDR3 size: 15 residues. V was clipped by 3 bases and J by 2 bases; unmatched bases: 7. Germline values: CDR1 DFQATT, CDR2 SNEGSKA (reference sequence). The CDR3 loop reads CSASLGRGTYNEQFF. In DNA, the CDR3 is TGCAGTGCTAGTTTGGGGCGGGGGACCTACAATGAGCAGTTCTTC.

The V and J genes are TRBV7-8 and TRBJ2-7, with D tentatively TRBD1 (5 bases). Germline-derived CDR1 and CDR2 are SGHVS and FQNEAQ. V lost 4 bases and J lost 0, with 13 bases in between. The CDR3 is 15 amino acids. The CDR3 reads CASSSENRFSYEQYF. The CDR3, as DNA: TGTGCCAGCAGCTCGGAAAACAGGTTCTCCTACGAGCAGTACTTC.

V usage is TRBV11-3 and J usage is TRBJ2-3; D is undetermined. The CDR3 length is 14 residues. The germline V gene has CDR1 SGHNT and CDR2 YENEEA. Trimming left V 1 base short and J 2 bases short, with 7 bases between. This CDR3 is CASSLGLPTDTQYF. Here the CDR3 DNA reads TGTGCCAGCAGCTTAGGACTCCCCACAGATACGCAGTATTTT.

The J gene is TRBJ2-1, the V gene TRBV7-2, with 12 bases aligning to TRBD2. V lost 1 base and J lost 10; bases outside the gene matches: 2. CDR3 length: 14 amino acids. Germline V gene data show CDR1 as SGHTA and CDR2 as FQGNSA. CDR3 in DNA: TGTGCCAGCAGCTTAGGACTAGCGGGGGTAGAGCAGTTCTTC. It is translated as CASSLGLAGVEQFF.

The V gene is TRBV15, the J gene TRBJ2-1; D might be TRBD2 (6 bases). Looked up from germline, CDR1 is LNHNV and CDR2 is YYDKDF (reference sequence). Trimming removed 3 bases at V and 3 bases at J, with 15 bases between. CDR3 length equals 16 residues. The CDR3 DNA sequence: TGTGCCACCAGCAGCCCGTATAAGGGACTCTACAATGAGCAGTTCTTC. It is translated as CATSSPYKGLYNEQFF.

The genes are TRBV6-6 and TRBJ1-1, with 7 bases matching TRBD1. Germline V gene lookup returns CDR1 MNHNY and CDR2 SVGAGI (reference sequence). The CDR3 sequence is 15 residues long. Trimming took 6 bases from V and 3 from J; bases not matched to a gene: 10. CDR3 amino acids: CASSGQALKDTEAFF. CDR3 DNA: TGTGCCAGCAGCGGACAGGCGTTGAAGGACACTGAAGCTTTCTTT.

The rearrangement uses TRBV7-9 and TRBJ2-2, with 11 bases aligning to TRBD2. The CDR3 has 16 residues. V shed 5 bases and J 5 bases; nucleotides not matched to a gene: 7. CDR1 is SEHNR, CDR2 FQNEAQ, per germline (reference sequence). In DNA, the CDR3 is TGTGCCAGCAGCCCAAGGACTAGCGGGTTAACCGGGGAGCTGTTTTTT. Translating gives CASSPRTSGLTGELFF.

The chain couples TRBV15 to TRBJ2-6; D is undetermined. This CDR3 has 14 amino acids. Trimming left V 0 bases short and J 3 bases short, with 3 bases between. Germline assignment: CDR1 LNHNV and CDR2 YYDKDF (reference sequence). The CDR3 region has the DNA TGTGCCACCAGCAGAGACCTTGGGGCCAACGTCCTGACTTTC. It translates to CATSRDLGANVLTF.

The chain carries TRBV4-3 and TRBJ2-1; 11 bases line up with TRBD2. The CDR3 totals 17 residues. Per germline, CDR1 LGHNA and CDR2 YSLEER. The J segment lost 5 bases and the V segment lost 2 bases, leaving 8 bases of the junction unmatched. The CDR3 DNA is TGCGCCAGCAGCCAAAAGGGAGGGACTAGCGGCAACAATGAGCAGTTCTTC. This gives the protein CASSQKGGTSGNNEQFF.

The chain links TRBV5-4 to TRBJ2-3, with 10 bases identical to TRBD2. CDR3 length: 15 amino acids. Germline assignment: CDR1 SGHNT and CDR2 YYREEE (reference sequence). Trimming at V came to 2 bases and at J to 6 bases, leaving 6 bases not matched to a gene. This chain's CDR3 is CASSLAGGRSDTQYF. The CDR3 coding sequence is TGTGCCAGCAGCTTAGCGGGAGGGCGCTCGGATACGCAGTATTTT.